This T cell receptor beta chain was recorded in a study of neurological immune-mediated disorders. This clonotype was seen ten or more times. The CDR3 totals 15 residues. Germline-derived CDR1 and CDR2 are SQVTM and ANQGSEA. J gave up 0 bases and V 7 bases, and 10 bases lay outside the gene matches. As for the cDNA, it was generated by 5'RACE with 10-nucleotide random UMIs. TCRdb reprocessed the 5' RACE reads via MiXCR and lists one record per CDR3 protein. The sample lists fewer than 50,000 distinct CDR3 sequences; roughly 15% were seen once. The sequenced sample was CD4+ T cells from blood. The sequence came from a woman in her fifties or sixties with HTLV-1-associated myelopathy (HAM/TSP). This chain uses TRBV29-1 with TRBJ2-3, with 7 bases lining up with TRBD1. The CDR3 loop is CSESRQGPSTDTQYF. Written as DNA, the CDR3 is TGCAGCGAATCGAGACAGGGCCCCAGCACAGATACGCAGTATTTT.